This TCR beta chain was sequenced in a study of Tregs in tolerant kidney transplant recipients. General study points: Changing PCR primers prevented nucleotide comparison between some patients' samples. Findings come from small patient numbers and require larger validation. Tregs expanded with activated donor B cells seemed most donor-specific.

Data came from immunoSEQ multiplex PCR; TCRdb stores just in-frame clones and leaves some out. The table records about 100,000 clones, 90% to 95% of them present only once. This clone was detected only a few times. No antigen is known for it. Unmatched junction bases numbered 1, after V lost 1 base and J lost 0 bases. CDR3 length: 15 amino acids. Germline CDR1 reads SGHRS; CDR2 reads YFSETQ. Related graft donors supplied nonmyeloablative bone marrow transplants, and mixed chimerism was transient. The chain has TRBV5-1 and TRBJ2-3, with TRBD2 identical over 8 bases. This receptor was taken from a human patient who received a combined kidney and bone marrow transplant. T cells may partly derive from the graft donor. This material consisted of CD4+ T cells from blood (PBMCs), taken 12 months after the transplant. CDR3 residues: CASSLPSGSTDTQYF. Here the CDR3 DNA reads TGCGCCAGCAGCTTGCCTAGCGGGAGCACAGATACGCAGTATTTT. Together with reference TRBV5-1 and TRBJ2-3, the CDR3 gives the full variable domain: KAGVTQTPRYLIKTRGQQVTLSCSPISGHRSVSWYQQTPGQGLQFLFEYFSETQRNKGNFPGRFSGRQFSNSRSEMNVSTLELGDSALYLCASSLPSGSTDTQYFGPGTRLTVL.